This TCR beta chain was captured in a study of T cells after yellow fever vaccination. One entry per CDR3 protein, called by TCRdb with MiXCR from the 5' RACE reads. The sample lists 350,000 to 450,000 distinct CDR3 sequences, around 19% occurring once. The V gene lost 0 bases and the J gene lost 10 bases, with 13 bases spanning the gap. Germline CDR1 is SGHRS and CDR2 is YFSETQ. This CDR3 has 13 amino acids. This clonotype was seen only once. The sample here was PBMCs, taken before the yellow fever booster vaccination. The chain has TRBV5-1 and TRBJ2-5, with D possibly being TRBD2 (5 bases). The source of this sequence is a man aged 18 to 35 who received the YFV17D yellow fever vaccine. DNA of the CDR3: TGCGCCAGCAGCTTGGGAGAGGGCGTGGACCAGTACTTC. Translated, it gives CASSLGEGVDQYF.